The 28 T cell receptor beta chains presented below share a single source sample, sequenced in a study of cytomegalovirus exposure and HLA in healthy donors. 13 Jbeta primers and 60 Vbeta primers were used for the PCR. Some clones are missing from TCRdb's copy, which holds only in-frame ones; the method was immunoSEQ multiplex PCR. The sample comprises some 150,000 clones, 75% to 80% of which are singletons, and about 1.7% rests with the top ten. The specimen was PBMCs. The source of these receptors is a woman aged 25-40 years in good health and CMV-seronegative.

The V and J genes are TRBV7-8 and TRBJ1-1; a weak D match, TRBD1 (6 bases). The CDR3 totals 16 residues. In germline, CDR1 is SGHVS, CDR2 FQNEAQ. With 0 bases removed from V and 1 base from J, the gap between germline ends came to 12 bases. The CDR3 spells CASSLAPSTGNTEAFF. The CDR3 DNA is TGTGCCAGCAGCTTAGCCCCCTCGACAGGGAACACTGAAGCTTTCTTT.

CDR3 residues: CASSPATVRTDTQYF. In nucleotides, the CDR3 is TGCGCCAGCAGCCCAGCGACGGTACGCACAGATACGCAGTATTTT. V gene TRBV4-1 combines with J gene TRBJ2-3; D gene ambiguous. Germline V lookup: CDR1 MGHRA, CDR2 YSYEKL. The CDR3 contains 15 residues. V was shortened by 4 bases and J by 1 base, with 12 bases between the two germline ends.

The gene calls are TRBV18 and TRBJ1-4, with TRBD1 identical over 8 bases. CDR1 KGHSH and CDR2 LQKENI come from the germline V gene. V gave up 3 bases and J gave up 8 bases; unmatched junction bases: 5. This CDR3 spans 14 amino acids. The CDR3 DNA reads TGTGCCAGCTCACCCGCCCAGGGGGCGGAAAAACTGTTTTTT. Its translation is CASSPAQGAEKLFF.

The chain recombines TRBV30 with TRBJ2-7; D call uncertain. Trimming took off 1 base at V and 6 bases at J, with 16 bases between the two ends. Germline V gene data show CDR1 as GTSNPN and CDR2 as SVGIG (reference sequence). This CDR3 is 14 amino acids long. CDR3 sequence reads: CAWSGATTAREQYF. The CDR3, as DNA: TGTGCCTGGAGTGGCGCCACCACCGCCCGCGAGCAGTACTTC.

The chain carries TRBV5-4 and TRBJ2-2; 12 nucleotides match TRBD2. Germline assignment: CDR1 SGHNT and CDR2 YYREEE (reference sequence). Trimming removed 3 bases from V and 4 bases from J; junction bases left unmatched: 16. The CDR3 covers 20 residues. CDR3 residues: CASSWGTSGPITGGTGELFF. CDR3 in DNA: TGTGCCAGCAGCTGGGGGACTAGCGGGCCCATTACCGGGGGCACCGGGGAGCTGTTTTTT.

In its sample, this clone was seen a few times. The chain carries TRBV5-4 and TRBJ2-5, with a possible D match to TRBD2 (6 bases). Germline-derived CDR1 and CDR2 are SGHNT and YYREEE (reference sequence). The CDR3 loop spans 16 amino acids. The germline V and J ends were trimmed by 4 bases and 5 bases, with 21 bases remaining between them. CDR3 nucleotide sequence: TGTGCCAGCAGCCCCGACGTTGGGGTCGGAGGGGAGACCCAGTACTTC. It is translated as CASSPDVGVGGETQYF.

This chain connects TRBV9 to TRBJ2-6; 8 bases match TRBD1. Per the germline V gene, CDR1 is SGDLS and CDR2 is YYNGEE. The ends lost 2 bases at V and 4 bases at J; junction bases unmatched: 8. There are 17 residues in the CDR3. CDR3 sequence reads: CASSVSQGAQGANVLTF. DNA of the CDR3: TGTGCCAGCAGCGTCTCTCAGGGGGCGCAAGGGGCCAACGTCCTGACTTTC.

The chain employs TRBV5-1 and TRBJ1-1; D gene unclear. Germline lookup yields CDR1 SGHRS and CDR2 YFSETQ. The CDR3 runs 12 residues. V dropped 4 bases and J dropped 3 bases, with 7 bases sitting between them. The CDR3 bases are TGCGCCAGCAGCCCCGGGGACACTGAAGCTTTCTTT. Translated, it gives CASSPGDTEAFF. Together with reference TRBV5-1 and TRBJ1-1, the CDR3 gives the full variable domain: KAGVTQTPRYLIKTRGQQVTLSCSPISGHRSVSWYQQTPGQGLQFLFEYFSETQRNKGNFPGRFSGRQFSNSRSEMNVSTLELGDSALYLCASSPGDTEAFFGQGTRLTVV.

The chain links TRBV6-5 to TRBJ2-1, with TRBD1 as a possible D gene (5 bases). The germline V gene has CDR1 MNHEY and CDR2 SVGAGI. The V end was cut by 4 bases, the J end by 9 bases, with 10 bases between. The CDR3 has 12 residues. CDR3 protein: CASSSQGREQFF. In DNA, the CDR3 is TGTGCCAGCAGTTCTCAGGGTCGTGAGCAGTTCTTC.

The chain employs TRBV12-2 and TRBJ1-2; the DNA was not compared with TRBD1, the D call given in the table. TRBV12-2 is described as a pseudogene. The CDR3 runs to 14 residues. CDR3: CASRRTGHLWGYTF. The DNA for the CDR3 is TGTGCAAGTCGTCGGACAGGGCACCTTTGGGGCTACACCTTC.

This chain uses TRBV14 with TRBJ1-1, with D possibly being TRBD1 (6 bases). V was clipped by 4 bases and J by 1 base, with 13 bases between them. Germline CDR1 is SGHDN and CDR2 is FVKESK. The CDR3 loop spans 15 amino acids. In DNA form, the CDR3 reads TGTGCCAGCAGCCTTAGTGGGGGGGCGAACACTGAAGCTTTCTTT. Amino acid sequence: CASSLSGGANTEAFF.

The rearrangement links TRBV5-6 to TRBJ1-1; the D gene is possibly TRBD1 (6 bases). CDR1 is SGHDT and CDR2 is YYEEEE in the germline V gene. The length of the CDR3 is 15 residues. Trimming shortened V by 0 bases and J by 5 bases, and 14 bases separated the two germline ends. The CDR3 sequence is CASSLEGGARTEAFF. CDR3 DNA: TGTGCCAGCAGCTTGGAGGGGGGGGCGAGGACTGAAGCTTTCTTT.

This clone came up once. The genes are TRBV6-4 and TRBJ2-2; D is possibly TRBD1 (6 bases). Trimming shortened V by 0 bases and J by 4 bases, and 9 bases separated the two germline ends. Germline values: CDR1 MRHNA, CDR2 SNTAGT. The CDR3 has 15 residues. The CDR3 nucleotides are TGTGCCAGCAGTGACTCTACAGGGTTCACCGGGGAGCTGTTTTTT. Translation gives CASSDSTGFTGELFF.

This clone was seen just once. V and J are TRBV5-4 and TRBJ1-1, with TRBD1 matching over 10 bases. Trimming at V came to 2 bases and at J to 0 bases, leaving 4 bases not matched to a gene. CDR1 is SGHNT, CDR2 YYREEE, per germline (reference sequence). The CDR3 runs to 16 residues. The CDR3 bases are TGTGCCAGCAGCTTACAGGGACAGGGGATGAACACTGAAGCTTTCTTT. It specifies CASSLQGQGMNTEAFF.

In this sample, this clone turned up a few times. Here the CDR3 DNA reads TGTGCCAGCAGCGTGGGGACTAGAGTGGAGACCCAGTACTTC. Its translation is CASSVGTRVETQYF. The J gene is TRBJ2-5, the V gene TRBV9; 8 bases line up with TRBD2. Germline-derived CDR1 and CDR2 are SGDLS and YYNGEE. Trimming removed 2 bases from V and 5 bases from J; junction bases left unmatched: 5. This CDR3 has 14 amino acids.

This rearrangement joins TRBV11-2 to TRBJ1-1; 10 bases align to TRBD1. Germline lookup yields CDR1 SGHAT and CDR2 FQNNGV. The CDR3 spans 16 residues. With 1 base clipped from V and 3 bases from J, the junction kept 5 bases outside the gene matches. The CDR3 DNA sequence: TGTGCCAGCAGCTTAGGGGGACAGGGGAGTGACACTGAAGCTTTCTTT. Translation: CASSLGGQGSDTEAFF.

V and J are TRBV6-5 and TRBJ1-6; TRBD1 is a possible D gene (6 bases). Trimming removed 6 bases from V and 10 bases from J, with 19 bases in between. The CDR3 is made up of 15 amino acids. Germline V gene lookup returns CDR1 MNHEY and CDR2 SVGAGI. CDR3 nucleotide sequence: TGTGCCAGCAGAGAGGGGGGGATTCGGAGCTCACCCCTCCACTTT. Translation: CASREGGIRSSPLHF.

J is TRBJ1-1 and V is TRBV15, with D possibly being TRBD1 (5 bases). This CDR3 is 14 amino acids long. The germline V gene has CDR1 LNHNV and CDR2 YYDKDF (reference sequence). V lost 1 base, J lost 5 bases, and 11 bases lay in between. CDR3 coding DNA: TGTGCCACCAGCAGAGCTCAGGGAGGAACTGAAGCTTTCTTT. Translation gives CATSRAQGGTEAFF.

V gene TRBV2 combines with J gene TRBJ2-1; 10 bases agree with TRBD1. The junction had 5 bases not matched to a gene; V was cut back by 7 bases and J by 5 bases. Germline V gene lookup returns CDR1 SNHLY and CDR2 FYNNEI. This CDR3 comprises 14 residues. CDR3 bases: TGTGCCAGCAACAGGGACAGGGGCAACAATGAGCAGTTCTTC. It is translated as CASNRDRGNNEQFF. The full variable domain, rest sourced from reference TRBV2 and TRBJ2-1, is EPEVTQTPSHQVTQMGQEVILRCVPISNHLYFYWYRQILGQKVEFLVSFYNNEISEKSEIFDDQFSVERPDGSNFTLKIRSTKLEDSAMYFCASNRDRGNNEQFFGPGTRLTVL.

CDR3 sequence: CASSVGGSKNIQYF. For the CDR3, the DNA is TGTGCCAGCAGCGTGGGGGGGTCCAAAAACATTCAGTACTTC. The chain recombines TRBV9 with TRBJ2-4, with 7 bases matching TRBD2. This CDR3 region has 14 residues. The ends lost 2 bases at V and 2 bases at J; junction bases unmatched: 1. Germline CDR1 SGDLS, CDR2 YYNGEE.

This clone was picked up a small number of times. V usage is TRBV27 and J usage is TRBJ2-1; 7 positions agree with TRBD1. This CDR3 region has 15 residues. The V segment lost 6 bases and the J segment 0 bases; nucleotides outside the gene matches: 5. Per the germline V gene, CDR1 is MNHEY and CDR2 is SMNVEV (reference sequence). The CDR3 nucleotides read TGTGCCAGCAGCCGACGGGACAGCTCCTACAATGAGCAGTTCTTC. As protein: CASSRRDSSYNEQFF.

The chain combines TRBV5-6 with TRBJ2-5, with 7 nucleotides matching TRBD2. CDR3 length equals 15 residues. Germline V CDR1 and CDR2: SGHDT, YYEEEE. J gave up 1 base and V 4 bases, and 7 bases lay outside the gene matches. CDR3 nucleotides: TGTGCCAGCAGCCCCCGACCGGGAGGCCAAGAGACCCAGTACTTC. Its translation: CASSPRPGGQETQYF.

J is TRBJ1-1 and V is TRBV5-1; TRBD1 agrees at 8 bases. This CDR3 comprises 16 residues. CDR1 is SGHRS and CDR2 is YFSETQ in the germline V gene. V trimming: 6 bases; J trimming: 5 bases; junction bases outside the gene matches: 15. The CDR3: CASTKDRVGPRTEAFF. CDR3 bases: TGCGCCAGCACAAAGGACAGGGTGGGACCAAGGACTGAAGCTTTCTTT.

The rearrangement joins TRBV30 to TRBJ1-3; 8 bases are shared with TRBD1. This CDR3 is built from 14 residues. Germline loops: CDR1 GTSNPN, CDR2 SVGIG (reference sequence). V was pared by 7 bases and J by 3 bases, with 8 bases of the junction left unmatched. The CDR3 is CALRTGFGGNTIYF. The DNA for the CDR3 is TGTGCCTTAAGGACAGGGTTCGGTGGAAACACCATATATTTT.

The chain combines TRBV12-5 with TRBJ1-4; TRBD1 matches 10 bases. V lost 2 bases and J lost 5; bases outside the gene matches: 5. The CDR3 is made up of 16 amino acids. Germline CDR1 is LGHNT and CDR2 is FRNRAP. In DNA, the CDR3 is TGTGCTAGTGGTTTGACTAGGACAGGGGGGAATGAAAAACTGTTTTTT. Translation gives CASGLTRTGGNEKLFF.

As DNA, the CDR3 is TGTGCCAGCAGCTATGAAACTAGCGGGGGGGCCCATGAGCAGTTCTTC. This gives the protein CASSYETSGGAHEQFF. The V gene is TRBV9, the J gene TRBJ2-1; 13 positions match TRBD2. The CDR3 contains 16 residues. V shed 4 bases, J shed 8 bases, and the junction held 9 bases outside the gene matches. Per the germline V gene, CDR1 is SGDLS and CDR2 is YYNGEE.

The gene calls are TRBV7-9 and TRBJ1-2, with 8 bases fitting TRBD1. Germline values: CDR1 SEHNR, CDR2 FQNEAQ (reference sequence). Trimming removed 5 bases from V and 6 bases from J; junction bases left unmatched: 8. The CDR3 consists of 14 residues. CDR3 residues: CASSLERQGHGYTF. CDR3 nucleotides: TGTGCCAGCAGCCTCGAAAGACAGGGGCATGGCTACACCTTC.

The CDR3: CAIRGQGDTGELFF. The DNA of the CDR3 is TGTGCCATCAGGGGACAGGGAGACACCGGGGAGCTGTTTTTT. The chain is built from TRBV10-3 and TRBJ2-2, with TRBD1 matching over 9 bases. V lost 6 bases and J lost 3; bases outside the gene matches: 2. Germline loops: CDR1 ENHRY, CDR2 SYGVKD. The CDR3 contains 14 residues.